Listed below are T cell receptor beta chains from one sample, sequenced in a study of T cell repertoires in cytomegalovirus infection. TCRdb analysed the reads with MiXCR anew, one entry per CDR3 protein. This table has tens of thousands of distinct CDR3 sequences, 20% to 25% appearing once. What these receptors recognize is not known. Sequenced here: CD8+ T cells from cultured PBMCs, sampled from culture after CMV antigen stimulation. The source of these receptors is a human donor in good health (CMV status not recorded). Some clones in this sample may be carry-over from other donors' samples. The CDR3 runs from the conserved cysteine through the conserved F or W. A D gene is named only where the DNA matches it firmly. Not all rows give a size; the values are once, few, many and, for expanded clones, a class.

>TRBJ2-1|TRBD2|few|TRBV7-8
TGTGCCAGCAACGCCTCGCCGGCTAGCGGGGCCCCGAATGAGCAGTTCTTC
CASNASPASGAPNEQFF
>TRBJ2-7|TRBD1|.|TRBV20-1
TGCAGTGCCCCGGACAGGGAAGGCTACGAGCAGTACTTC
CSAPDREGYEQYF
>TRBJ2-1|TRBD2|few|TRBV5-5
TGTGCCAGCAGCTTGGTAACTAGCGGGAGGGGGAGCTCCTACAATGAGCAGTTCTTC
CASSLVTSGRGSSYNEQFF
>TRBJ1-5|.|.|TRBV2
TGTGCCAGCAGTGAAGGGGGGGGTTATAGCAATCAGCCCCAGCATTTT
CASSEGGGYSNQPQHF
>TRBJ1-3|.|few|TRBV9
TGTGCCAGCAGGCCCCCCGGAGGAAACACCATATATTTT
CASRPPGGNTIYF
>TRBJ2-5|TRBD1|.|TRBV19
TGTGCCAGTAGTTTGGACAGGTTCCAAGAGACCCAGTACTTC
CASSLDRFQETQYF
>TRBJ2-3|.|.|TRBV12-3/TRBV12-4
TGTGCCAGCAGTCCCGACAGATATACGCAGTATTTT
CASSPDRYTQYF
>TRBJ2-5|TRBD2|few|TRBV5-6
TGTGCCAGCAGCGGGGCCAGCGGGGGGGCCCAAGAGACCCAGTACTTC
CASSGASGGAQETQYF
>TRBJ1-1|TRBD1|few|TRBV9
TGTGCCAGCAGCTCAGGGACAGGCCCATCCACTGAAGCTTTCTTT
CASSSGTGPSTEAFF
>TRBJ2-7|.|.|TRBV9
TGTGCCAGCAGCGTAGCCGTAGAGGCCTTCTACGAGCAGTACTTC
CASSVAVEAFYEQYF
>TRBJ1-5|.|.|TRBV4-3
TGCGCCAGCAGCCAAGGTCTAAGCAATCAGCCCCAGCATTTT
CASSQGLSNQPQHF
>TRBJ2-7|.|few|TRBV28
TGTGCCAGCAGGTCCACAGCCAACTACGAGCAGTACTTC
CASRSTANYEQYF
>TRBJ1-5|TRBD1|.|TRBV27
TGTGCCAGTCGACAGGGTCCCGCCAGCAATCAGCCCCAGCATTTT
CASRQGPASNQPQHF
>TRBJ2-3|TRBD2|few|TRBV19
TGTGCCAGTAGGAAGGGGGACGCTAGCGGGATCTTCCCAGATACGCAGTATTTT
CASRKGDASGIFPDTQYF
>TRBJ2-3|TRBD2|many|TRBV12-3/TRBV12-4
TGTGCCAGCACCTCTAGCGGGAGGGAAGATACGCAGTATTTT
CASTSSGREDTQYF
>TRBJ2-2|.|.|TRBV28
TGTGCCAGCAGTTTAGGAGACCATAACACCGGGGAGCTGTTTTTT
CASSLGDHNTGELFF
>TRBJ1-1|.|few|TRBV6-6
TGTGCCAGCAGGCTGCCAGGTGAAGCTTTCTTT
CASRLPGEAFF
>TRBJ2-3|.|.|TRBV20-1
TGCATGGCCCCAGGGGACCGGGCAGATACGCAGTATTTT
CMAPGDRADTQYF
>TRBJ2-7|TRBD2|.|TRBV4-1
TGCGCCAGCAGCCAAGATGTGTGGTTCCTAGCGGAGCTAACCTACGAGCAGTACTTC
CASSQDVWFLAELTYEQYF
>TRBJ2-7|TRBD1|.|TRBV11-2
TGTGCCAGCAGCGAAGGGACAGGGACCTACGAGCAGTACTTC
CASSEGTGTYEQYF
>TRBJ2-1|TRBD2|many|TRBV6-2/TRBV6-3
TGTGCCAGCAGCCGGACTAGCGGGGGGGCCTACAATGAGCAGTTCTTC
CASSRTSGGAYNEQFF
>TRBJ2-2|.|.|TRBV7-3
TGTGCCAGCAGCTTAGAGGCGAACACCGGGGAGCTGTTTTTT
CASSLEANTGELFF
>TRBJ1-2|.|.|TRBV6-5
TGTGCCAGCAGTTACTCGAACAGGGCCAGAGGCTACACCTTC
CASSYSNRARGYTF
>TRBJ2-7|.|.|TRBV11-2
TGTGCCAGCAGCCTGGGGGCAGGCGAGGATGAGCAGTACTTC
CASSLGAGEDEQYF
>TRBJ2-1|TRBD2|.|TRBV12-3/TRBV12-4
TGTGCCAGCAGTTTGGGACTAGCGGGGGGATACAATGAGCAGTTCTTC
CASSLGLAGGYNEQFF
>TRBJ1-2|.|few|TRBV7-9
TGTGCCAGCAGTTCGGGTCGGGATGGCTACACCTTC
CASSSGRDGYTF
>TRBJ1-2|.|few|TRBV15
TGTGCCACCACCAGCTCCGGGACCAGAAATTATGGCTACACCTTC
CATTSSGTRNYGYTF
>TRBJ2-1|TRBD2|.|TRBV7-9
TGTGCCAGCAGCGGCGGGACTAGCGGGTTCTCCTACAATGAGCAGTTCTTC
CASSGGTSGFSYNEQFF
>TRBJ2-5|.|.|TRBV12-3/TRBV12-4
TGTGCCAGCAGTGCAGTAGGTGAAATGGGCGAGACCCAGTACTTC
CASSAVGEMGETQYF
>TRBJ2-1|.|few|TRBV7-9
TGTGCCAGCAGCTTAGGGAGGGTCAGTGAGCAGTTCTTC
CASSLGRVSEQFF
>TRBJ2-5|.|few|TRBV7-2
TGTGCCAGCAGCTTATACCCAAGGGGCCTGAGCGAGACCCAGTACTTC
CASSLYPRGLSETQYF
>TRBJ1-4|TRBD1|.|TRBV27
TGTGCCAGCAGTTTATCTACAGGGGGCCTTGAAAAACTGTTTTTT
CASSLSTGGLEKLFF
>TRBJ2-5|TRBD2|many|TRBV20-1
TGCAGTGCTAGGGGTCCCGGGACTAGCGGGACGGGGATTGAGACCCAGTACTTC
CSARGPGTSGTGIETQYF
>TRBJ1-5|TRBD1|.|TRBV28
TGTGCCAGCAGTTCCAGGGGGATTCAGCCCCAGCATTTT
CASSSRGIQPQHF
>TRBJ2-1|.|.|TRBV11-2
TGTGCCAGCAGCTCTTCACGGGGAGGCCAGTTCTTC
CASSSSRGGQFF
>TRBJ2-2|.|.|TRBV4-3
TGCGCCAGCAGCCATGTTACGGGGACCGGGGAGCTGTTTTTT
CASSHVTGTGELFF
>TRBJ2-1|TRBD2|once|TRBV7-6
TGTGCCAGCAGCTTAGTGGAGCGGGAGCTCCTCAATGAGCAGTTCTTC
CASSLVERELLNEQFF
>TRBJ2-1|TRBD1|.|TRBV19
TGTGCCAGTAGTTTCGGACAGGCCACCTTCAATGAGCAGTTCTTC
CASSFGQATFNEQFF
>TRBJ2-5|.|few|TRBV24-1
TGTGCCACCAGTGAAGCATCGGGGAATGGGGTTGAGACCCAGTACTTC
CATSEASGNGVETQYF
>TRBJ2-1|.|many|TRBV7-3
TGTGCCAGCAGCCCTTGGGGACTTCCCTCCTCCTACAATGAGCAGTTCTTC
CASSPWGLPSSYNEQFF
>TRBJ2-7|.|few|TRBV7-9
TGTGCCAGCAGCTTGACAGCTCCCTACGAGCAGTACTTC
CASSLTAPYEQYF
>TRBJ2-7|.|.|TRBV28
TGTGCCAGCAGTTTTCAGGGGAACTACGAGCAGTACTTC
CASSFQGNYEQYF
>TRBJ2-2|.|few|TRBV7-8
TGTGCCAGCAGCTTTGGGGCGGACACCGGGGAGCTGTTTTTT
CASSFGADTGELFF
>TRBJ2-2|.|few|TRBV7-2
TGTGCCAGCAGAGGCAGGGCCGGGGAGCTGTTTTTT
CASRGRAGELFF
>TRBJ2-3|TRBD2|.|TRBV7-8
TGTGCCAGCAGCGTTAGCGGGAGGGGCACAGATACGCAGTATTTT
CASSVSGRGTDTQYF
>TRBJ2-7|.|few|TRBV7-9
TGTGCCAGCAGCTTAGGGGCGAATGCCTACGAGCAGTACTTC
CASSLGANAYEQYF
>TRBJ1-5|.|many|TRBV7-8
TGTGCCAGCAGCTTAGACTTCAGGCCTAATCAGCCCCAGCATTTT
CASSLDFRPNQPQHF